This T cell receptor (beta chain) came from a study of CD8 T cells in ankylosing spondylitis (dated by TCRdb to about 2017). About the full investigation: The study profiled T cell receptor beta repertoires in healthy donors and ankylosing spondylitis patients to find disease-linked TCR variants. The full study cohort was made up of about two dozen ankylosing spondylitis patients and 108 healthy donors. Peripheral blood was sampled, and synovial fluid was additionally collected from ankylosing spondylitis patients.

TCRdb shows the sequencer as Illumina HiSeq 2500. Quantitative 5'-RACE with molecular barcodes was the method used to prepare the TCR beta libraries. In the paper's pipeline: Disease-linked TCR variants were identified with a new computational method built on a probabilistic model of VDJ rearrangement. TCRdb applied fastp at Q25 and MiXCR to the public reads, then kept only in-frame beta chains. Rows matching on CDR3 protein sequence are summarized as one entry with the most common DNA and genes. It is TCRdb's table, rather than the study itself, that gives the V and J calls and clone size. For this sample the table gives 200,000 to 250,000 distinct CDR3 sequences, of which roughly 25% were detected only once. The top ten constitute 6.6% of the sample. Only one count was recorded for this clonotype. The antigen this receptor binds is unknown. Within one base of it there is no much larger clone, and no base qualities were kept. Single-read evidence is weak.

In the germline V gene, CDR1 corresponds to MNHNS and CDR2 to SASEGT. Unmatched junction bases come to 7, with V trimmed by 6 bases and J by 2 bases. The CDR3 runs 15 residues from the cysteine to the phenylalanine. This entry keeps only the CDR3 DNA: 45 bases, framed from base 1. Findings and caveats that apply to the study as a whole: Some motif variants were previously reported in synovial fluid and blood of reactive arthritis patients, suggesting common disease-initiation mechanisms. The disease-linked clones were reported as significantly enriched in matched synovial fluid samples from ankylosing spondylitis patients. In peripheral blood, the disease-linked clones were found at relatively low frequencies and had a CD8+ phenotype. A TCR beta motif made up of 7 to 9 highly homologous amino acid variants appeared to be characteristic of blood from ankylosing spondylitis patients.

The sequence is built from TRBV6-1 and TRBJ2-7; 10 bases in between match TRBD1. The origin of this receptor is a male donor with ankylosing spondylitis or in good health (not recorded which). Material for sequencing was blood, either unsorted or a sorted T cell fraction (not recorded which). The base sequence is TGTGCCAGCAGCCGCGCCGGGACAGGGGCCTACGAGCAGTACTTC. It translates as CASSRAGTGAYEQYF.